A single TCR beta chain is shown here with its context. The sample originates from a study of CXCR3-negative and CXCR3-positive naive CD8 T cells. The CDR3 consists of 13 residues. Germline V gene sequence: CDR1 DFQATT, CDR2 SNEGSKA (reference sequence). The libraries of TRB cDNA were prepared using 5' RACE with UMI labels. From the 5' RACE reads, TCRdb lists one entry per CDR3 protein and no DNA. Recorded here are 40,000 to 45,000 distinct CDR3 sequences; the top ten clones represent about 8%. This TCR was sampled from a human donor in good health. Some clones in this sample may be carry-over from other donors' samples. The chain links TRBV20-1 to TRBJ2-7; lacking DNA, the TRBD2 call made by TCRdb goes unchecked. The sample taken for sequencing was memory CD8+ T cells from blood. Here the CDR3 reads CSARDPGAYEQYF.